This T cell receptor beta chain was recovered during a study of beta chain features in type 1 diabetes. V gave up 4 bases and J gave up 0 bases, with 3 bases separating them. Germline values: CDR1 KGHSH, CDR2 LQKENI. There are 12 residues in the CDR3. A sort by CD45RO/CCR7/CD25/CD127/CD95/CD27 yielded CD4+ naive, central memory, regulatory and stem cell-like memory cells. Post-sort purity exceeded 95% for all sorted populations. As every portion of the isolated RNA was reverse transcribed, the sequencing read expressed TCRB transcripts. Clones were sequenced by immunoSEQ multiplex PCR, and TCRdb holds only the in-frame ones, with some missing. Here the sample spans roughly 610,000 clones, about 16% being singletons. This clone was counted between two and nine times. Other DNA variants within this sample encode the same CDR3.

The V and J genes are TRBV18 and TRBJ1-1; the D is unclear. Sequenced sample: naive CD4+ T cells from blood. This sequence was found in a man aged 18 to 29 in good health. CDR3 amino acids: CASSRVNTEAFF. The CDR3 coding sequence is TGTGCCAGCTCACGTGTGAACACTGAAGCTTTCTTT.